This T cell receptor beta chain was found in a study of cytomegalovirus exposure and HLA in healthy donors. In the study overall: Drawn from HLA-typed donors, 80 million to 100 million unique TCRs were held in an early data release.

Study-level findings and limits: Later on, an analysis tied around 17,000 TCR beta sequences to HLA alleles at 0.05 false discovery rate.

Whereas donors were nominally healthy upon sampling, unrecorded immune exposures were probable. Looked up from germline, CDR1 is SNHLY and CDR2 is FYNNEI. The CDR3 runs to 11 residues. With 6 bases removed from V and 7 bases from J, the gap between germline ends came to 10 bases. This clone was detected once. As yet, its antigen is unknown. The PCR contained 60 Vbeta and 13 Jbeta primers. Data came from immunoSEQ multiplex PCR; TCRdb stores just in-frame clones and leaves some out. The sample lists about 90,000 clones; 70% to 85% were seen once. The source of this sequence is a man aged 30-40 years in good health and CMV-seronegative. The rearrangement links TRBV2 to TRBJ2-7, with D perhaps matching TRBD1 (5 bases). The sequenced sample was PBMCs. The CDR3: CASRGRREQYF. CDR3 in DNA: TGTGCCAGCAGGGGGCGTAGGGAGCAGTACTTC.